The present T cell receptor beta chain was sequenced within a study of T cells in localized non-small cell lung cancer. A note on this clone: The antigen is not known.

Overall study findings and caveats: In adjacent lung appeared a median around 55 of the top 100 tumor clones. In the blood, greater T cell density corresponded to longer overall survival.

Germline V gene sequence: CDR1 LNHDA, CDR2 SQIVND (reference sequence). The V and J ends lost 3 bases and 2 bases respectively, with 11 bases between them. This CDR3 is built from 15 residues. The protocol was immunoSEQ multiplex PCR, while the TCRdb copy is restricted to in-frame clones and leaves out a portion. Counted here are approximately 15,000 clones, 90% occurring once; the ten biggest clones make up more than 0.95%. Source: peripheral blood mononuclear cells, taken before any cancer treatment. The chain joins TRBV19 to TRBJ1-3; perhaps TRBD1 as D (6 bases). The sequence came from a woman aged 40 to 75 with stage III lung adenocarcinoma. The CDR3 spells CASSIPGVAGNTIYF. The DNA for the CDR3 is TGTGCCAGTAGTATCCCAGGGGTGGCTGGAAACACCATATATTTT.